This T cell receptor beta chain is drawn from a study of T cell repertoires in cytomegalovirus infection. Whole-study context: Public TCR beta signatures provided an indication of both CMV infection and a matching HLA type.

On this clonotype: Its antigen is undetermined.

TCRdb re-analysed the reads in MiXCR, keeping a single row per CDR3 protein. The sample holds more than 650,000 distinct CDR3 sequences, roughly a third seen once. Per germline, CDR1 SGHVS and CDR2 FQNEAQ. With V trimmed by 5 bases and J by 6 bases, 7 bases remained unmatched. This CDR3 is 15 amino acids long. General observations from the study: The study found HLA-C-restricted CMV-specific TCR beta clonotypes dominating the ex vivo response.

The sequenced sample was PBMCs. This TCR derives from a human donor in good health (CMV status not recorded). Some clones in this sample may be carry-over from other donors' samples. The chain employs TRBV7-8 and TRBJ2-2; 9 bases map to TRBD2. The CDR3 sequence: CASSLRLAESGELFF. CDR3 nucleotides: TGTGCCAGCAGCCTAAGACTAGCGGAGTCCGGGGAGCTGTTTTTT.